This T cell receptor beta chain originates from a study of blood T cell repertoires in COVID-19. The germline gives CDR1 MGHRA, CDR2 YSYEKL. The CDR3 has 14 amino acids. The trim removed 1 base at V and 6 bases at J, leaving 5 bases unmatched. This clone was recorded a few times. Recruited during active infection, patients (from Seattle) were subsequently followed longitudinally. In the original workflow: Amplification with reference gene primers provided the estimates of nucleated cell counts. Produced via immunoSEQ multiplex PCR; TCRdb's table is partial and in-frame only. V, J and clone size are taken as reported in that table, and D and trimming were inferred from the DNA itself. The table records around 75,000 clones, 80% of them present only once.

The chain uses TRBV4-1 and TRBJ2-7; 8 nucleotides match TRBD1. Sequencing input: peripheral blood. This receptor was identified in a man aged 45-65 years with COVID-19, enrolled during active disease. CDR3 DNA: TGCGCCAGCAGCCAAGCCACCAGGGGGCTCGAGCAGTACTTC. This gives the protein CASSQATRGLEQYF.